A single sample gave rise to the 18 T cell receptor beta chains below, sequenced in a study of cytomegalovirus exposure and HLA in healthy donors. TCRdb keeps only in-frame clones here, not all; method: immunoSEQ multiplex PCR. The data contain under 200,000 clones, 86% of them singletons. Input material: PBMCs. Every receptor here comes from a woman aged 25-40 years in good health and CMV-seronegative.

V gene TRBV27 combines with J gene TRBJ1-2; D is perhaps TRBD1 (5 bases). V lost 7 bases to trimming and J lost 8 bases, with 14 bases between them. CDR1 is MNHEY and CDR2 is SMNVEV in the germline V gene (reference sequence). This CDR3 is built from 12 residues. CDR3 amino acids: CASKGAGGGYTF. CDR3 bases: TGTGCCAGCAAGGGCGCGGGGGGGGGCTACACCTTC.

This chain uses TRBV5-4 with TRBJ1-2; TRBD1 might be the D (5 bases). Germline-derived CDR1 and CDR2 are SGHNT and YYREEE (reference sequence). V shed 4 bases and J shed 8 bases, with 15 bases lying between them. The CDR3 is made up of 13 amino acids. The CDR3 reads CASSLAGGKGYTF. The CDR3 DNA reads as TGTGCCAGCAGCCTGGCGGGGGGGAAAGGCTACACCTTC.

V is TRBV6-4 and J is TRBJ2-1, with a possible D match to TRBD2 (6 bases). Germline V gives CDR1 MRHNA, CDR2 SNTAGT. The CDR3 sequence is 15 residues long. Trimming took off 0 bases at V and 0 bases at J, with 6 bases between the two ends. CDR3 amino acids: CASSDSAGSYNEQFF. As DNA, the CDR3 is TGTGCCAGCAGTGACTCAGCGGGCTCCTACAATGAGCAGTTCTTC.

This clone has only one observation. The genes are TRBV6-1 and TRBJ1-4, with 7 positions matching TRBD1. The CDR3 has 15 amino acids. The germline gives CDR1 MNHNS, CDR2 SASEGT. J lost 5 bases, V lost 4 bases, and 7 bases had no gene match. CDR3 in amino acids: CASSGEQGGNEKLFF. DNA of the CDR3: TGTGCCAGCAGTGGAGAGCAGGGGGGGAATGAAAAACTGTTTTTT.

The chain links TRBV2 to TRBJ2-1, with D hard to call. V was shortened by 4 bases and J by 9 bases, with 13 bases between the two germline ends. Germline V gene data show CDR1 as SNHLY and CDR2 as FYNNEI. This CDR3 region has 13 residues. CDR3 bases: TGTGCCAGCAGTGTGCTCGGGCGTAGTGAGCAGTTCTTC. Its protein product is CASSVLGRSEQFF.

The CDR3 region is CATSRGSLQETQYF. CDR3 sequence (DNA): TGTGCCACCAGCAGAGGCAGCCTACAAGAGACCCAGTACTTC. V usage is TRBV15 and J usage is TRBJ2-5; D call uncertain. This CDR3 spans 14 amino acids. In germline, CDR1 is LNHNV, CDR2 YYDKDF (reference sequence). The V gene lost 1 base and the J gene lost 2 bases, with 8 bases spanning the gap.

The gene calls are TRBV5-1 and TRBJ2-1; 7 bases fit TRBD2. After removal of 7 bases from V and 6 bases from J, the junction contained 13 bases not matched to a gene. The CDR3 sequence is 15 residues long. The germline V gene encodes CDR1 SGHRS and CDR2 YFSETQ. The chain's CDR3 is CASERGPPGTNEQFF. Written as DNA, the CDR3 is TGCGCCAGCGAGCGGGGCCCTCCGGGGACCAATGAGCAGTTCTTC.

The chain employs TRBV12-5 and TRBJ2-1; either TRBD1 or TRBD2 may fit D (5 bases each). Germline assignment: CDR1 LGHNT and CDR2 FRNRAP. The CDR3 consists of 17 residues. V dropped 5 bases and J dropped 10 bases, with 27 bases sitting between them. CDR3 region: CASGPVPRGPLSGEQFF. For the CDR3, the DNA is TGTGCTAGTGGTCCGGTCCCACGGGGCCCCCTGTCTGGAGAGCAGTTCTTC.

On this clone itself: A junction end diverges from the germline sequence, so it may reflect a read error. CDR3 protein: CASSRPGQVPGYNF. The CDR3 coding sequence is TGTGCCAGCAGCCGGCCGGGACAGGTGCCAGGGTACAACTTC. The chain uses TRBV7-9 and TRBJ2-5; 8 bases are shared with TRBD1. Germline assignment: CDR1 SEHNR and CDR2 FQNEAQ (reference sequence). This CDR3 region has 14 residues.

The chain joins TRBV6-5 to TRBJ1-5; unclear D gene. The CDR3 has 13 amino acids. The germline V gene encodes CDR1 MNHEY and CDR2 SVGAGI. V shed 2 bases and J shed 4 bases, with 6 bases lying between them. CDR3 coding DNA: TGTGCCAGCAGTTACGTCTGGAATCAGCCCCAGCATTTT. Its protein is CASSYVWNQPQHF.

In this sample, this clone turned up once. The chain carries TRBV19 and TRBJ2-1, with D tentatively TRBD1 or TRBD2 (5 bases each). CDR3 length equals 14 residues. Germline V gives CDR1 LNHDA, CDR2 SQIVND (reference sequence). Trimming removed 4 bases from V and 14 bases from J, with 21 bases in between. The CDR3 is CASSRRNGAKGKFF. CDR3 in DNA: TGTGCCAGTAGTAGACGGAACGGGGCTAAGGGGAAGTTCTTC.

J is TRBJ2-5 and V is TRBV7-6, with D unresolved. Germline-derived CDR1 and CDR2 are SGHVS and FNYEAQ. The V end lost 5 bases, the J end lost 5 bases, and 15 bases lay between the germline ends. This CDR3 comprises 14 residues. The chain's CDR3 is CASSPRDGSETQYF. CDR3 coding DNA: TGTGCCAGCAGCCCCCGAGACGGTTCTGAGACCCAGTACTTC.

This clone was seen only once. CDR3 DNA: TGTGCCACCAGCACCTTGCGGAGCTCCTACAATGAGCAGTTCTTC. This gives the protein CATSTLRSSYNEQFF. The rearrangement joins TRBV15 to TRBJ2-1, with unresolved D. The CDR3 is made up of 15 amino acids. V shed 4 bases and J shed 0 bases, with 10 bases lying between them. Germline CDR1 reads LNHNV; CDR2 reads YYDKDF (reference sequence).

This clone was picked up many times. The chain joins TRBV5-6 to TRBJ1-2, with D hard to call. CDR1 and CDR2 (germline): SGHDT, YYEEEE. The CDR3 has 19 amino acids. The V end lost 0 bases, the J end lost 0 bases, and 21 bases lay between the germline ends. CDR3 in DNA: TGTGCCAGCAGCTTGGTCCGTTCAGGTCGGTCCTCCTCTAACTATGGCTACACCTTC. It encodes CASSLVRSGRSSSNYGYTF.

This chain links TRBV10-3 with TRBJ2-3; tentatively, D is TRBD2 (5 bases). Germline CDR1 is ENHRY and CDR2 is SYGVKD. This CDR3 spans 16 amino acids. Trimming removed 3 bases from V and 2 bases from J, with 15 bases in between. CDR3 in DNA: TGTGCCATCAGTGACGGCGGCGGGTCCATCACAGATACGCAGTATTTT. Amino acids: CAISDGGGSITDTQYF.

The chain is built from TRBV4-2 and TRBJ2-1; D is undetermined. Germline values: CDR1 LGHNA, CDR2 YNFKEQ. This CDR3 has 15 residues. V lost 0 bases and J 10 bases, leaving 16 bases between the germline ends. CDR3 in DNA: TGTGCCAGCAGCCAAGATAGTGGGCCGGATAAAGAGCAGTTCTTC. Its translation: CASSQDSGPDKEQFF.

The V gene is TRBV11-1, the J gene TRBJ2-7; 7 bases align to TRBD1. This CDR3 has 14 residues. Germline CDR1 and CDR2: SGHAT and FQDESV (reference sequence). With 5 bases clipped from V and 4 bases from J, the junction kept 8 bases outside the gene matches. The CDR3 here is CASSTRTGDYEQYF. As DNA, the CDR3 is TGTGCCAGCAGCACTAGGACAGGAGATTACGAGCAGTACTTC.

The genes are TRBV30 and TRBJ2-2; 9 positions agree with TRBD1. V trimming: 3 bases; J trimming: 8 bases; junction bases outside the gene matches: 4. The CDR3 runs to 13 residues. The V gene's germline CDR1 is GTSNPN and CDR2 SVGIG (reference sequence). The DNA of the CDR3 is TGTGCCTGGAGGACAGGGGGGATAGGGGAGCTGTTTTTT. Translated, it gives CAWRTGGIGELFF.